A selection of T cell receptor beta chains follows, all from one sample in a study of T cell repertoires in cytomegalovirus infection. TCRdb redid the calling of the reads with MiXCR, one entry per CDR3 protein. The sample carries about 310,000 distinct CDR3 sequences, around 25% recorded once. Antigen specificity for these receptors is unknown. Source: cultured PBMCs, taken from culture after CMV antigen stimulation. The receptor source for this set is a human donor in good health (CMV status not recorded). Some clones in this sample may be carry-over from other donors' samples. Each CDR3 is given with its conserved first and last residue. Each record gives: J gene, D gene, V gene, CDR3 length, clone size, CDR3 DNA, CDR3 protein. D genes are given only for firm matches. Some rows have no size entry. The others give once, few or many, or a class for an expanded clone.

>TRBJ1-2|TRBD1|TRBV13|14|many
TGTGCCAGCAGCTTAGGGACAGGGAACTATGGCTACACCTTC
CASSLGTGNYGYTF
>TRBJ2-7|NA|TRBV6-1|13|NA
TGTGCCAGCACCAGGACACTTTCCTACGAGCAGTACTTC
CASTRTLSYEQYF
>TRBJ2-1|NA|TRBV6-1|10|NA
TGTGCCAGCAGACTCGGTGAGCAGTTCTTC
CASRLGEQFF
>TRBJ1-5|NA|TRBV10-3|14|NA
TGTGCCATCAGTGAGTCGGGGATCGGTCAGCCCCAGCATTTT
CAISESGIGQPQHF
>TRBJ2-1|NA|TRBV20-1|15|NA
TGCAGTGCTCTAGAACTAGTCGGGGGTTACAATGAGCAGTTCTTC
CSALELVGGYNEQFF
>TRBJ2-4|TRBD2|TRBV4-2|16|few
TGTGCCAGCAGCCAAGAGGTTACTAGCGGGATAAACATTCAGTACTTC
CASSQEVTSGINIQYF
>TRBJ2-3|NA|TRBV7-2|15|medium-sized
TGTGCCAGCAAACGACCGGGCGGGGGCGCAGATACGCAGTATTTT
CASKRPGGGADTQYF
>TRBJ2-1|TRBD2|TRBV6-2/TRBV6-3|16|few
TGTGCCAGCAGTACCTTAGCGGGAGTCCCCTACAATGAGCAGTTCTTC
CASSTLAGVPYNEQFF
>TRBJ2-7|NA|TRBV7-2|13|many
TGTGCCAGCGTACGGGAGTTAGGCTACGAGCAGTACTTC
CASVRELGYEQYF
>TRBJ2-3|NA|TRBV12-3/TRBV12-4|15|few
TGTGCCAGCAGTTTAGGGTCAATTAGCACAGATACGCAGTATTTT
CASSLGSISTDTQYF
>TRBJ2-1|NA|TRBV2|15|NA
TGTGCCAGCAGTGAAGCGCTGACTAGTCTTAGTGAGCAGTTCTTC
CASSEALTSLSEQFF
>TRBJ2-1|NA|TRBV14|17|NA
TGTGCCAGCAGCCAAGACTGGGGTAGTTCCTCCTACAATGAGCAGTTCTTC
CASSQDWGSSSYNEQFF
>TRBJ1-1|TRBD1|TRBV7-9|17|NA
TGTGCCAGCAGTCGATATATCCGGGGGACAGGAGGCACTGAAGCTTTCTTT
CASSRYIRGTGGTEAFF
>TRBJ1-2|NA|TRBV5-1|14|once
TGCGCCAGCAGAGCAGGCCCCACCTCGGGAGGCTACACCTTC
CASRAGPTSGGYTF
>TRBJ2-7|TRBD1|TRBV20-1|13|NA
TGCAGTGCATTCGACAGGGGCTCCTACGAGCAGTACTTC
CSAFDRGSYEQYF
>TRBJ1-1|NA|TRBV10-3|14|few
TGTGCCATCAGTGAGACCGGGGGAAACACTGAAGCTTTCTTT
CAISETGGNTEAFF
>TRBJ2-1|NA|TRBV12-3/TRBV12-4|14|few
TGTGCCAGCAGTTTACTGGCGGGACAGAATGAGCAGTTCTTC
CASSLLAGQNEQFF
>TRBJ2-3|NA|TRBV7-2|13|many
TGTGCCAGCAGCTCAAAGGGGTCAGATACGCAGTATTTT
CASSSKGSDTQYF
>TRBJ2-1|NA|TRBV6-5|15|few
TGTGCCAGCAGTTACTGGGGGGCTGCCAAGGATGAGCAGTTCTTC
CASSYWGAAKDEQFF
>TRBJ2-3|NA|TRBV6-1|13|NA
TGTGCCAGCAGAGGGACTGGCCTAGATACGCAGTATTTT
CASRGTGLDTQYF
>TRBJ2-3|NA|TRBV11-3|15|NA
TGTGCCAGCAGCTTCCGCCCACTAGAAAGGGATACGCAGTATTTT
CASSFRPLERDTQYF
>TRBJ2-5|NA|TRBV28|14|few
TGTGCCAGCAGTCGGGGGGGACAGGGCCCCCCTGGGTACTTC
CASSRGGQGPPGYF
>TRBJ1-5|TRBD1|TRBV6-6|15|NA
TGTGCCAGCAGCCGAAAAAACAGGGGAGATCAGCCCCAGCATTTT
CASSRKNRGDQPQHF
>TRBJ1-6|NA|TRBV7-2|17|NA
TGTGCCAGCAGCTTATTTTCAGGGGAGCCCTATAATTCACCCCTCCACTTT
CASSLFSGEPYNSPLHF
>TRBJ1-2|NA|TRBV12-3/TRBV12-4|13|few
TGTGCCAGCAGTTTTCCAGGATCGTATGGCTACACCTTC
CASSFPGSYGYTF
>TRBJ2-7|TRBD2|TRBV20-1|14|NA
TGCAGTGCTAGAGGAGATAGCGGGAAGGCCGGGCAGTACTTC
CSARGDSGKAGQYF
>TRBJ2-1|TRBD2|TRBV29-1|13|NA
TGCAGCGTTAGACTAGCGGCCTACAATGAGCAGTTCTTC
CSVRLAAYNEQFF
>TRBJ2-3|NA|TRBV7-2|14|many
TGTGCCAGCAGCTCCCAGGACGGGTCAGATACGCAGTATTTT
CASSSQDGSDTQYF
>TRBJ2-3|TRBD2|TRBV7-2|15|many
TGTGCCAGCAGCTTAAGAGCGGGAGCCGCAGATACGCAGTATTTT
CASSLRAGAADTQYF
>TRBJ2-6|TRBD1|TRBV5-4|15|few
TGTGTCCTCGGGGACAGGAGATCTGGGGCCAACGTCCTGACTTTC
CVLGDRRSGANVLTF
>TRBJ2-7|NA|TRBV15|13|NA
TGTGCCACCAGTCCGGAGGCTTGGGGCGAGCAGTACTTC
CATSPEAWGEQYF
>TRBJ2-1|TRBD2|TRBV24-1|14|NA
TGTGCCACCAGCTCCACGGCTAGCGGAAATGAGCAGTTCTTC
CATSSTASGNEQFF
>TRBJ2-3|TRBD2|TRBV7-2|18|medium-sized
TGTGCCAGCAGCTCAACAAAACTAGCGGGAGGCCTCACAGATACGCAGTATTTT
CASSSTKLAGGLTDTQYF
>TRBJ2-7|TRBD2|TRBV28|14|few
TGTGCCAGCAGTCCTAGCGGGAGGGGTTACGAGCAGTACTTC
CASSPSGRGYEQYF
>TRBJ1-1|NA|TRBV12-3/TRBV12-4|17|few
TGTGCCAGCAGGCTCGCTTTAATAACGGGGAAGAACACTGAAGCTTTCTTT
CASRLALITGKNTEAFF
>TRBJ2-7|TRBD1|TRBV12-5|15|NA
TGTGCTAGTGGTTTGGACACAGGGGGCTCCTACGAGCAGTACTTC
CASGLDTGGSYEQYF
>TRBJ2-5|NA|TRBV4-3|14|NA
TGCGCCAGCAGCCAAGATAGCCGGGGAGCGACCCAGTACTTC
CASSQDSRGATQYF
>TRBJ1-1|NA|TRBV4-1|14|few
TGCGCCAGCAGCCAAATCGGACAGAACACTGAAGCTTTCTTT
CASSQIGQNTEAFF
>TRBJ1-3|NA|TRBV7-2|16|many
TGTGCCAGCAGCAGGAACCGGGCCAGCTCTGGAAACACCATATATTTT
CASSRNRASSGNTIYF
>TRBJ1-1|TRBD1|TRBV6-2/TRBV6-3|13|NA
TGTGCCAGCAGCCGCCAGGGGGTGGTTGAAGCTTTCTTT
CASSRQGVVEAFF
>TRBJ2-1|NA|TRBV11-2|16|NA
TGTGCCAGCAGCTTACTGGGCCGAAGCTCCTACAATGAGCAGTTCTTC
CASSLLGRSSYNEQFF
>TRBJ2-3|TRBD2|TRBV20-1|15|NA
TGCAGTGCTAGATCCTTAGCGGGAGCCACAGATACGCAGTATTTT
CSARSLAGATDTQYF
>TRBJ1-5|TRBD1|TRBV20-1|14|NA
TGCAGTGTTGCCGGGACAGGGCGAGATCAGCCCCAGCATTTT
CSVAGTGRDQPQHF
>TRBJ2-7|TRBD2|TRBV4-3|17|NA
TGCGCCAGCAGCCAAGGAGGCGTGGCGGGAGGACGCTACGAGCAGTACTTC
CASSQGGVAGGRYEQYF
>TRBJ1-2|NA|TRBV10-3|11|NA
TGTGCCATCAGTGGACTCTATGGCTACACCTTC
CAISGLYGYTF
>TRBJ2-5|NA|TRBV6-2/TRBV6-3|15|many
TGTGCCAGCAGTTATTCCGGGAGTTCTCAAGAGACCCAGTACTTC
CASSYSGSSQETQYF
>TRBJ1-3|NA|TRBV7-8|13|few
TGTGCCAGCAGTCGGACAACTGGAAACACCATATATTTT
CASSRTTGNTIYF
>TRBJ2-1|NA|TRBV7-9|13|NA
TGTGCCAGCAGCTTAGACCTCTGGGGTGAGCAGTTCTTC
CASSLDLWGEQFF